Listed here are 6 T cell receptor beta chains from one sample, sequenced in a study of regulatory T cells in long-lasting Graves disease. Time point here: newly diagnosed GD, antithyroid drugs for less than 3 months. The TCR library was made from RNA that had been extracted from PBMCs in TRIzol. Building of the TCR beta libraries involved iRepertoire HTBI primers and Arm-PCR of CDR3 regions. In TCRdb, the multiplex PCR reads were re-called with MiXCR into one record per CDR3 protein. This sample yields around 480,000 distinct CDR3 sequences, of which around 15% are seen a single time; over 9% belongs to the top ten. These data were also reused for a study on T cells in Graves' hyperthyroidism and ophthalmopathy.

The source material was peripheral blood mononuclear cells (PBMCs), sampled at new diagnosis, from a patient treated with antithyroid drugs. These receptors came from a man aged 40-55 years with Graves disease.

This clonotype has a handful of counts. The chain recombines TRBV6-1 with TRBJ2-1; maybe TRBD2 (6 bases). Trimming shortened V by 4 bases and J by 5 bases, and 9 bases separated the two germline ends. The CDR3 is 13 residues long. Looked up from germline, CDR1 is MNHNS and CDR2 is SASEGT. For the CDR3, the DNA is TGTGCCAGCAGTGGGGACTCGAACAATGAGCAGTTCTTC. It codes for CASSGDSNNEQFF.

This clonotype has more than one count but fewer than ten. The chain joins TRBV10-3 to TRBJ1-1; D not certain. The CDR3 length is 12 residues. The germline V and J ends were trimmed by 1 base and 7 bases, with 7 bases remaining between them. In germline, CDR1 is ENHRY, CDR2 SYGVKD. The CDR3 nucleotides read TGTGCCATCAGTGAGTATGGGAGTGAAGCTTTCTTT. The encoded protein is CAISEYGSEAFF.

There are many counts of this clonotype. The rearrangement joins TRBV24-1 to TRBJ2-5; D is unclear. Germline CDR1 KGHDR, CDR2 SFDVKD. The CDR3 totals 15 residues. V was cut by 2 bases and J by 1 base, with 10 bases left in between. The CDR3 DNA reads as TGTGCCACCAGTGATTCCCGGACGGCCCAAGAGACCCAGTACTTC. Translating gives CATSDSRTAQETQYF.

This clonotype was seen ten or more times. This chain links TRBV28 with TRBJ1-3; D unresolved. The ends were cut back, 5 bases at V and 4 bases at J, with 15 bases in the middle. CDR3 size: 15 residues. Germline loops: CDR1 MDHEN, CDR2 SYDVKM. CDR3 DNA: TGTGCCAGCAGTGCGCGTGGGGTCTCCGGAAACACCATATATTTT. Translation gives CASSARGVSGNTIYF.

The chain recombines TRBV14 with TRBJ2-6, with D unresolved. This CDR3 comprises 14 residues. Germline CDR1 is SGHDN and CDR2 is FVKESK. The V gene lost 4 bases and the J gene lost 3 bases, with 7 bases spanning the gap. The CDR3 DNA reads TGTGCCAGCAGCCTTGTCTTTGGGGCCAACGTCCTGACTTTC. As protein: CASSLVFGANVLTF.

This clonotype was found a few times. The rearrangement uses TRBV7-2 and TRBJ2-5; D gene ambiguous. Deletions cut 3 bases from V and 4 bases from J, with 9 bases between. The length of the CDR3 is 13 residues. Per germline, CDR1 SGHTA and CDR2 FQGNSA. CDR3 sequence (DNA): TGTGCCAGCAGCTTCTGGCTTGTAGAGACCCAGTACTTC. The encoded protein is CASSFWLVETQYF.